Listed below are T cell receptor beta chains from one sample, sequenced in a study of T cell changes during pregnancy in multiple sclerosis. Measured with immunoSEQ multiplex PCR; TCRdb has only the in-frame clones, and not every one. The sample shows roughly 59,000 clones, around 95% of them seen only once. The starting material was CD4+ T cells from peripheral blood mononuclear cells, obtained before pregnancy. Receptor source: a female donor with multiple sclerosis, enrolled in a pregnancy study. Both conserved end residues are part of each CDR3. The order of the fields is J gene, V gene, D gene, clone size, CDR3 protein, CDR3 DNA. D genes are given only for firm matches. For some rows the clone size is stated as once, few or many, or as a class when expanded; others skip it.

J: TRBJ2-7; V: TRBV6-1; D: -; size: -; CDR3: CASPAGPVGEQYF; DNA: TGTGCCAGCCCCGCGGGGCCGGTGGGGGAGCAGTACTTC
J: TRBJ2-1; V: TRBV7-3; D: -; size: once; CDR3: CASSLVPSPSNEQFF; DNA: TGTGCCAGCAGCTTAGTTCCTAGCCCCTCCAATGAGCAGTTCTTC
J: TRBJ2-7; V: TRBV7-2; D: TRBD2; size: -; CDR3: CASSLLAGSEQYF; DNA: TGTGCCAGCAGCTTACTAGCGGGATCCGAGCAGTACTTC
J: TRBJ2-2; V: TRBV10-3; D: TRBD1; size: -; CDR3: CAISDTGGRGELFF; DNA: TGTGCCATCAGTGACACAGGGGGTCGCGGGGAGCTGTTTTTT
J: TRBJ1-2; V: TRBV18; D: -; size: -; CDR3: CASSPLEGAGVPF; DNA: TGTGCCAGCTCACCACTGGAAGGGGCAGGGGTGCCCTTC
J: TRBJ2-3; V: TRBV2; D: -; size: -; CDR3: CASSEPGTDTQYF; DNA: TGTGCCAGCAGTGAGCCAGGCACAGATACGCAGTATTTT
J: TRBJ2-1; V: TRBV7-6; D: -; size: once; CDR3: CASSLSINEQFF; DNA: TGTGCCAGCAGCCTTAGCATCAATGAGCAGTTCTTC
J: TRBJ1-2; V: TRBV5-8; D: -; size: many; CDR3: CASSFLQGLSGYTF; DNA: TGTGCCAGCAGCTTTCTCCAGGGTCTGAGTGGCTACACCTTC
J: TRBJ2-7; V: TRBV7-2; D: -; size: -; CDR3: CASKSTGFPYEQYF; DNA: TGTGCCAGCAAATCAACGGGGTTTCCCTACGAGCAGTACTTC
J: TRBJ2-3; V: TRBV4-1; D: TRBD1; size: -; CDR3: CASSQGAGTGMDTQYF; DNA: TGCGCCAGCAGCCAAGGGGCCGGGACAGGGATGGATACGCAGTATTTT
J: TRBJ1-1; V: TRBV11-2; D: -; size: -; CDR3: CASSPTDRKNTEAFF; DNA: TGTGCCAGCAGTCCCACGGACAGAAAGAACACTGAAGCTTTCTTT
J: TRBJ2-5; V: TRBV6-5; D: -; size: -; CDR3: CASSPARRETQYF; DNA: TGTGCCAGCAGCCCCGCTAGGCGAGAGACCCAGTACTTC
J: TRBJ2-7; V: TRBV2; D: -; size: -; CDR3: CASSEVGGRSYF; DNA: TGTGCCAGCAGTGAAGTGGGGGGGCGTTCGTACTTC
J: TRBJ1-2; V: TRBV11-2; D: -; size: -; CDR3: CASSLERGRKRRGYTF; DNA: TGTGCCAGCAGCTTAGAACGAGGCAGAAAACGTCGTGGCTACACCTTC
J: TRBJ1-1; V: TRBV29-1; D: -; size: -; CDR3: CSVEAAFF; DNA: TGCAGCGTTGAGGCAGCTTTCTTT
J: TRBJ2-2; V: TRBV27; D: TRBD1; size: -; CDR3: CASGLTSGGGTGELFF; DNA: TGTGCCAGCGGATTAACGTCAGGGGGCGGGACCGGGGAGCTGTTTTTT
J: TRBJ2-1; V: TRBV6-5; D: -; size: -; CDR3: CASSYLGARNNEQFF; DNA: TGTGCCAGCAGTTACTTGGGAGCGCGAAACAATGAGCAGTTCTTC
J: TRBJ1-4; V: TRBV18; D: TRBD1; size: -; CDR3: CASSPRGQGDEKLFF; DNA: TGTGCCAGCTCACCAAGGGGACAGGGGGATGAAAAACTGTTTTTT
J: TRBJ1-5; V: TRBV10-2; D: -; size: -; CDR3: CASSESGQPQHF; DNA: TGCGCCAGCAGTGAGTCGGGCCAGCCCCAGCATTTT
J: TRBJ1-2; V: TRBV6-5; D: -; size: -; CDR3: CASSYSIGRGYTF; DNA: TGTGCCAGCAGTTACTCGATCGGTCGTGGCTACACCTTC
J: TRBJ2-1; V: TRBV7-3; D: -; size: -; CDR3: CASSLSHQGEQFF; DNA: TGTGCCAGCAGCTTATCCCACCAGGGGGAGCAGTTCTTC
J: TRBJ1-4; V: TRBV20-1; D: -; size: -; CDR3: CSATLNEKLFF; DNA: TGCAGTGCTACCCTTAATGAAAAACTGTTTTTT
J: TRBJ2-3; V: TRBV14; D: -; size: -; CDR3: CASSHPWGGESTDTQYF; DNA: TGTGCCAGCAGCCATCCCTGGGGGGGCGAGAGCACAGATACGCAGTATTTT
J: TRBJ1-2; V: TRBV7-8; D: -; size: -; CDR3: CASRSRGGDGYTF; DNA: TGTGCCAGCCGATCACGAGGGGGAGATGGCTACACCTTC
J: TRBJ2-1; V: TRBV25-1; D: TRBD2; size: -; CDR3: CASSDLAGDEQFF; DNA: TGTGCCAGCAGTGATTTAGCGGGAGATGAGCAGTTCTTC
J: TRBJ1-1; V: TRBV5-8; D: -; size: once; CDR3: CASSRWKGLGEAFF; DNA: TGTGCCAGCAGCCGGTGGAAGGGGCTTGGTGAAGCTTTCTTT
J: TRBJ2-2; V: TRBV27; D: TRBD1; size: -; CDR3: CASSYQGAAGELFF; DNA: TGTGCCAGCAGTTATCAGGGGGCGGCCGGGGAGCTGTTTTTT
J: TRBJ2-5; V: TRBV7-2; D: -; size: once; CDR3: CASSLELVVRETQYF; DNA: TGTGCCAGCAGCTTAGAGTTAGTTGTCCGAGAGACCCAGTACTTC
J: TRBJ2-3; V: TRBV30; D: TRBD1; size: -; CDR3: CAWKAGGSTDTQYF; DNA: TGTGCCTGGAAGGCAGGGGGCAGCACAGATACGCAGTATTTT
J: TRBJ1-1; V: TRBV14; D: -; size: -; CDR3: CASSRAHDPPNTEAFF; DNA: TGTGCCAGCAGCCGAGCTCACGATCCTCCCAACACTGAAGCTTTCTTT
J: TRBJ2-1; V: TRBV19; D: TRBD1; size: -; CDR3: CASGDRANEQFF; DNA: TGTGCCAGTGGGGACAGGGCTAATGAGCAGTTCTTC
J: TRBJ2-3; V: TRBV11-1; D: TRBD2; size: -; CDR3: CASSTGLAGGRADTQYF; DNA: TGTGCCAGCAGCACGGGACTAGCGGGAGGGCGGGCAGATACGCAGTATTTT
J: TRBJ2-7; V: TRBV13; D: TRBD2; size: -; CDR3: CASSLWAGGTYEQYF; DNA: TGTGCCAGCAGCTTATGGGCGGGAGGCACCTACGAGCAGTACTTC
J: TRBJ1-1; V: TRBV7-3; D: TRBD1; size: -; CDR3: CASSNGQGHTEAFF; DNA: TGTGCCAGCAGCAATGGACAGGGCCATACAGAAGCTTTCTTT
J: TRBJ1-1; V: TRBV19; D: TRBD1; size: -; CDR3: CASSFRDRNTEAFF; DNA: TGTGCCAGTAGCTTCCGGGACAGGAACACTGAAGCTTTCTTT
J: TRBJ1-1; V: TRBV7-2; D: -; size: -; CDR3: CASSYRPMNTEAFF; DNA: TGTGCCAGCAGCTACAGACCCATGAACACTGAAGCTTTCTTT
J: TRBJ2-1; V: TRBV5-6; D: TRBD2; size: once; CDR3: CASRTDGLAGPEQFF; DNA: TGTGCCAGCAGGACCGATGGACTAGCAGGGCCTGAGCAGTTCTTC
J: TRBJ1-4; V: TRBV9; D: -; size: -; CDR3: CASSVAPDWVEKLFF; DNA: TGTGCCAGCAGCGTAGCCCCGGACTGGGTAGAAAAACTGTTTTTT
J: TRBJ2-7; V: TRBV28; D: -; size: once; CDR3: CASSLLAAGTYEQYF; DNA: TGTGCCAGCAGTTTACTGGCGGCCGGGACCTACGAGCAGTACTTC
J: TRBJ1-2; V: TRBV7-3; D: -; size: -; CDR3: CASSLTGLVGDGYTF; DNA: TGTGCCAGCAGCTTGACAGGTTTAGTAGGGGACGGCTACACCTTC
J: TRBJ1-5; V: TRBV19; D: TRBD1; size: -; CDR3: CASTSDRASNQPQHF; DNA: TGTGCCAGTACCTCGGACAGGGCGAGCAATCAGCCCCAGCATTTT
J: TRBJ2-1; V: TRBV7-2; D: TRBD2; size: -; CDR3: CASSILAGLQFF; DNA: TGTGCCAGCAGCATACTAGCGGGACTACAGTTCTTC
J: TRBJ2-7; V: TRBV29-1; D: -; size: -; CDR3: CSAKGLGLYEQYF; DNA: TGCAGCGCCAAAGGACTGGGACTCTACGAGCAGTACTTC
J: TRBJ2-2; V: TRBV9; D: TRBD2; size: -; CDR3: CASSGSGRITGELFF; DNA: TGTGCCAGCAGCGGGAGCGGGAGGATCACCGGGGAGCTGTTTTTT
J: TRBJ2-2; V: TRBV9; D: -; size: -; CDR3: CASSVVANTGELFF; DNA: TGTGCCAGCAGCGTAGTAGCAAACACCGGGGAGCTGTTTTTT
J: TRBJ2-3; V: TRBV6-1; D: TRBD2; size: -; CDR3: CASSLTSGSPDTQYF; DNA: TGTGCCAGCAGTTTGACTAGCGGGAGCCCAGATACGCAGTATTTT
J: TRBJ1-5; V: TRBV6-6; D: -; size: -; CDR3: CATLVQGTGNQPQHF; DNA: TGTGCCACCCTGGTACAGGGAACGGGCAATCAGCCCCAGCATTTT
J: TRBJ2-7; V: TRBV15; D: TRBD1; size: -; CDR3: CATSKATGGDLYEQYF; DNA: TGTGCCACCAGCAAGGCGACAGGGGGGGACCTCTACGAGCAGTACTTC
J: TRBJ2-3; V: TRBV6-5; D: TRBD2; size: -; CDR3: CASSRGGANTQYF; DNA: TGTGCCAGCAGTCGGGGGGGTGCTAATACGCAGTATTTT
J: TRBJ2-2; V: TRBV4-2; D: TRBD2; size: -; CDR3: CASSQDSARSAGYAGELFF; DNA: TGTGCCAGCAGCCAAGATTCGGCCCGGTCAGCGGGATACGCCGGGGAGCTGTTTTTT
J: TRBJ1-1; V: TRBV28; D: -; size: -; CDR3: CASSLLPSAEAFF; DNA: TGTGCCAGCAGTTTATTGCCGAGCGCTGAAGCTTTCTTT
J: TRBJ2-7; V: TRBV27; D: TRBD1; size: -; CDR3: CASSLGGQGTYEQYF; DNA: TGTGCCAGCAGTTTGGGGGGACAGGGCACCTACGAGCAGTACTTC
J: TRBJ2-2; V: TRBV10-2; D: TRBD1; size: -; CDR3: CASRITGAGELFF; DNA: TGCGCCAGCAGAATAACAGGGGCCGGGGAGCTGTTTTTT
J: TRBJ2-2; V: TRBV6-5; D: -; size: once; CDR3: CASSGQRNTGELFF; DNA: TGTGCCAGCAGTGGACAGAGGAACACCGGGGAGCTGTTTTTT
J: TRBJ1-5; V: TRBV19; D: TRBD1; size: -; CDR3: CASSIARGLNVGQPQHF; DNA: TGTGCCAGTAGTATCGCCAGGGGGCTTAACGTGGGACAGCCCCAGCATTTT